This entry concerns a single T cell receptor (beta chain). Its cognate antigen is unknown. The same CDR3 also results from other DNA sequences found in this sample. Libraries were prepared by immunoSEQ multiplex PCR; TCRdb keeps only in-frame clonotypes and omits some of them. The sample contains hundreds of thousands of clones, 96% of which appear only once. The naive CD8 fraction comprised CD45RO-negative cells positively selected for CCR7 and excluded terminally differentiated effector memory CD45RA+ cells. The sample originates from a study of shared clonotypes between healthy human individuals. General study points: Estimated clonotype richness was generally higher in naive than memory subsets.

Germline values: CDR1 MNHEY, CDR2 SMNVEV (reference sequence). The CDR3 contains 15 residues. Trimming took 6 bases from V and 5 from J; bases not matched to a gene: 6. This receptor was obtained from a young woman in good health. The sequencing input was naive CD8+ T cells sorted from blood. The chain has TRBV27 and TRBJ1-5; 11 bases map to TRBD1. The CDR3 nucleotides read TGTGCCAGCAGCCCCGGGACAGGGGGATATCAGCCCCAGCATTTT. Encoded protein: CASSPGTGGYQPQHF.